These T cell receptor beta chains were read from a single sample in a study of blood T cell repertoires in COVID-19. Only in-frame clones appear in the TCRdb table, and some are missing; sequencing was by immunoSEQ multiplex PCR. This repertoire shows 12,000 to 15,000 clones, more than 70% found once; its top ten account for about 9%. Sequencing used peripheral blood. The receptors derive from a human donor in a cohort sampled during active COVID-19. The CDR3 runs from the conserved cysteine through the conserved F or W. D genes are given only for firm matches. Rows may omit the clone size; those that give it use once, few, many or a size class.

v_call: TRBV6-1; j_call: TRBJ1-1; d_call: -; clone_size: -; cdr3_nt: TGTGCCAGCAGTGAAGGACCGGGAGTCCTGAACACTGAAGCTTTCTTT; cdr3_aa: CASSEGPGVLNTEAFF
v_call: TRBV9; j_call: TRBJ2-2; d_call: -; clone_size: -; cdr3_nt: TGTGCCAGCAGCCCTAGGGAGCCCGGGGAGCTGTTTTTT; cdr3_aa: CASSPREPGELFF
v_call: TRBV7-5; j_call: TRBJ2-3; d_call: -; clone_size: -; cdr3_nt: TGTGCCAGAAGCTTACCTAGCGGATACACAGATACGCAGTATTTT; cdr3_aa: CARSLPSGYTDTQYF
v_call: TRBV4-1; j_call: TRBJ2-3; d_call: TRBD2; clone_size: -; cdr3_nt: TGCGCCAGCAGCCAAGGGATCCCTAGCGGGACCGGCACAGATACGCAGTATTTT; cdr3_aa: CASSQGIPSGTGTDTQYF
v_call: TRBV27; j_call: TRBJ1-5; d_call: -; clone_size: few; cdr3_nt: TGTGCCAGCAGTTTCCGCAGGAATCAGCCCCAGCATTTT; cdr3_aa: CASSFRRNQPQHF
v_call: TRBV28; j_call: TRBJ1-2; d_call: TRBD1; clone_size: -; cdr3_nt: TGTGCCAGCAGTTCCACCAGGGGGTCCTATGGCTACACCTTC; cdr3_aa: CASSSTRGSYGYTF
v_call: TRBV2; j_call: TRBJ2-5; d_call: -; clone_size: -; cdr3_nt: TGTGCCAGCAGTGAAACGGGGAGGAAAGAGACCCAGTACTTC; cdr3_aa: CASSETGRKETQYF
v_call: TRBV30; j_call: TRBJ2-3; d_call: -; clone_size: -; cdr3_nt: TGTGCCTGGAGCGGAGGAGAGTCGCAAGATACGCAGTATTTT; cdr3_aa: CAWSGGESQDTQYF
v_call: TRBV5-1; j_call: TRBJ2-7; d_call: TRBD2; clone_size: -; cdr3_nt: TGCGCCAGCAGCCGGGGCGCGGGAGGAATCTACGAGCAGTACTTC; cdr3_aa: CASSRGAGGIYEQYF
v_call: TRBV28; j_call: TRBJ2-6; d_call: TRBD2; clone_size: once; cdr3_nt: TGTGCCAGCAGTTTAACTTTCGGTAGCGGGAGCTCTGGGGCCAACGTCCTGACTTTC; cdr3_aa: CASSLTFGSGSSGANVLTF
v_call: TRBV5-1; j_call: TRBJ2-5; d_call: TRBD1; clone_size: once; cdr3_nt: TGCGCCAGCAGCCCAAGGGGGCAGGGCTACCAAGAGACCCAGTACTTC; cdr3_aa: CASSPRGQGYQETQYF
v_call: TRBV19; j_call: TRBJ2-1; d_call: TRBD2; clone_size: -; cdr3_nt: TGTGCCAGTACCGATAGCGGGAGGGTCTACAATGAGCAGTTCTTC; cdr3_aa: CASTDSGRVYNEQFF
v_call: TRBV7-8; j_call: TRBJ1-4; d_call: TRBD1; clone_size: -; cdr3_nt: TGTGCCAGCAGCTCGCTGGGACAGCGTAATGAAAAACTGTTTTTT; cdr3_aa: CASSSLGQRNEKLFF
v_call: TRBV7-6; j_call: TRBJ2-1; d_call: TRBD2; clone_size: -; cdr3_nt: TGTGCCAGCAGCTTACGGTTCCCTAGCGGGAGCCCCAGCTCCTACAATGAGCAGTTCTTC; cdr3_aa: CASSLRFPSGSPSSYNEQFF
v_call: TRBV3-1/TRBV3-2; j_call: TRBJ1-6; d_call: TRBD1; clone_size: -; cdr3_nt: TGTGCCAGCAGCCAGACGACAGGGACAAATTCACCCCTCCACTTT; cdr3_aa: CASSQTTGTNSPLHF
v_call: TRBV3-1/TRBV3-2; j_call: TRBJ1-1; d_call: -; clone_size: -; cdr3_nt: TGTGCCAGCAGCGGGAGGGGATTAATGAACACTGAAGCTTTCTTT; cdr3_aa: CASSGRGLMNTEAFF
v_call: TRBV12-3/TRBV12-4; j_call: TRBJ2-7; d_call: -; clone_size: -; cdr3_nt: TGTGCCAGCAGCCTTCCACAGGGGAGGAAGCAGTACTTC; cdr3_aa: CASSLPQGRKQYF
v_call: TRBV4-1; j_call: TRBJ2-7; d_call: -; clone_size: -; cdr3_nt: TGCGCCAGCAGCCAAGGAGGGATCTCCTACGAGCAGTACTTC; cdr3_aa: CASSQGGISYEQYF
v_call: TRBV9; j_call: TRBJ2-7; d_call: TRBD1; clone_size: -; cdr3_nt: TGTGCCAGCAGCGTGGGACAGGGGGCGGGGGAGCAGTACTTC; cdr3_aa: CASSVGQGAGEQYF
v_call: TRBV16; j_call: TRBJ1-6; d_call: -; clone_size: -; cdr3_nt: TGTGCCAGCAGCCAATCTGCGCGACGGAGCTCCTATAATTCACCCCTCCACTTT; cdr3_aa: CASSQSARRSSYNSPLHF
v_call: TRBV19; j_call: TRBJ2-3; d_call: -; clone_size: -; cdr3_nt: TGTGCCAGCCGGACAGCTAGCACAGATACGCAGTATTTT; cdr3_aa: CASRTASTDTQYF
v_call: TRBV29-1; j_call: TRBJ1-1; d_call: -; clone_size: -; cdr3_nt: TGCAGCGTTGAAACGAGACAGAAAGCTTTCTTT; cdr3_aa: CSVETRQKAFF
v_call: TRBV10-3; j_call: TRBJ1-3; d_call: -; clone_size: -; cdr3_nt: TGTGCCATTGGGGGCCCCTCTGGAAACACCATATATTTT; cdr3_aa: CAIGGPSGNTIYF